One sample yielded the 24 T cell receptor beta chains listed below, sequenced in a study of blood T cell repertoires in COVID-19. Assay: immunoSEQ multiplex PCR; the TCRdb copy retains only in-frame clones and omits some. The data contain 190,000 or so clones, approximately 88% of them singletons. Sequencing input: PBMCs or T cells enriched from blood (not recorded which). These receptors were collected from a woman aged 18-30 years who had recovered from COVID-19.

This rearrangement joins TRBV6-1 to TRBJ2-7, with TRBD1 identical over 8 bases. Germline CDR1 MNHNS, CDR2 SASEGT. This CDR3 contains 14 residues. V lost 1 base and J lost 5; bases outside the gene matches: 4. CDR3 residues: CASSEGQGADEQYF. Written as DNA, the CDR3 is TGTGCCAGCAGTGAAGGGCAGGGGGCGGACGAGCAGTACTTC.

V is TRBV5-1 and J is TRBJ2-7; a possible D gene is TRBD2 (6 bases). V gave up 0 bases and J gave up 0 bases, with 10 bases separating them. Germline loops: CDR1 SGHRS, CDR2 YFSETQ. CDR3 length: 15 residues. The CDR3: CASSLDHGSSYEQYF. The CDR3, as DNA: TGCGCCAGCAGCTTGGACCACGGGAGCTCCTACGAGCAGTACTTC. Full variable domain (missing parts from reference TRBV5-1 and TRBJ2-7): KAGVTQTPRYLIKTRGQQVTLSCSPISGHRSVSWYQQTPGQGLQFLFEYFSETQRNKGNFPGRFSGRQFSNSRSEMNVSTLELGDSALYLCASSLDHGSSYEQYFGPGTRLTVT.

The chain is built from TRBV19 and TRBJ2-5; D perhaps matches TRBD2 (7 bases). CDR3 length equals 16 residues. Germline V gene lookup returns CDR1 LNHDA and CDR2 SQIVND (reference sequence). V was shortened by 5 bases and J by 4 bases, with 20 bases between the two germline ends. CDR3 sequence reads: CASSATGGPPVETQYF. DNA of the CDR3: TGTGCCAGTAGTGCCACGGGGGGCCCTCCTGTAGAGACCCAGTACTTC.

The chain combines TRBV14 with TRBJ1-1, with a tentative D call TRBD1 (5 bases). This CDR3 is built from 16 residues. The V end lost 1 base, the J end lost 4 bases, and 16 bases lay between the germline ends. Germline values: CDR1 SGHDN, CDR2 FVKESK. The CDR3: CASSQGSARGITEAFF. CDR3 nucleotide sequence: TGTGCCAGCAGCCAAGGAAGTGCGCGGGGGATCACTGAAGCTTTCTTT. Drawing the rest from reference TRBV14 and TRBJ1-1, the complete variable domain is EAGVTQFPSHSVIEKGQTVTLRCDPISGHDNLYWYRRVMGKEIKFLLHFVKESKQDESGMPNNRFLAERTGGTYSTLKVQPAELEDSGVYFCASSQGSARGITEAFFGQGTRLTVV.

This chain joins TRBV5-1 and TRBJ1-2; D perhaps matches TRBD1 (5 bases). The CDR3 runs 14 residues. V was trimmed by 5 bases and J by 1 base, leaving 12 bases between them. CDR1 and CDR2 from the germline V gene are SGHRS and YFSETQ. This CDR3 reads CASSEGAGNYGYTF. CDR3 coding DNA: TGCGCCAGCAGTGAAGGGGCAGGTAACTATGGCTACACCTTC.

This clone was detected once. V gene TRBV27 combines with J gene TRBJ1-2; 7 bases are shared with TRBD1. Looked up from germline, CDR1 is MNHEY and CDR2 is SMNVEV (reference sequence). The V segment lost 4 bases and the J segment 0 bases; nucleotides outside the gene matches: 14. The CDR3 is made up of 18 amino acids. CDR3 sequence: CASSSIVRSGGTNYGYTF. The CDR3 DNA is TGTGCCAGCAGTTCTATTGTCCGGTCAGGGGGTACTAACTATGGCTACACCTTC.

The genes are TRBV29-1 and TRBJ2-7, with 7 positions matching TRBD1. From germline, CDR1 is SQVTM and CDR2 ANQGSEA. Unmatched junction bases numbered 5, after V lost 3 bases and J lost 3 bases. There are 13 residues in the CDR3. The CDR3 DNA reads as TGCAGCGTTGAGACGAGGGGGCACTACGAGCAGTACTTC. Residues: CSVETRGHYEQYF.

J is TRBJ2-1 and V is TRBV13; 8 bases are a match to TRBD2. J gave up 9 bases and V 1 base, and 11 bases lay outside the gene matches. CDR1 is PRHDT and CDR2 is FYEKMQ in the germline V gene (reference sequence). The CDR3 is made up of 16 amino acids. The CDR3 is CASSLAAGLAWSEQFF. CDR3 bases: TGTGCCAGCAGCTTAGCGGCCGGACTAGCTTGGAGTGAGCAGTTCTTC.

This rearrangement joins TRBV20-1 to TRBJ2-7; 8 bases fit TRBD1. From germline, CDR1 is DFQATT and CDR2 SNEGSKA (reference sequence). The CDR3 loop spans 14 amino acids. The V gene end was trimmed by 3 bases and the J gene end by 4 bases; junction bases not matched to a gene: 8. Here the CDR3 reads CSASSPGQEYEQYF. CDR3 nucleotide sequence: TGCAGTGCTAGTTCACCGGGACAGGAGTACGAGCAGTACTTC.

The chain links TRBV3-1 (or the pseudogene TRBV3-2) to TRBJ1-3; TRBD1 is a possible D gene (5 bases). Deletions cut 4 bases from V and 0 bases from J, with 13 bases between. The CDR3 has 16 amino acids. Germline-derived CDR1 and CDR2 are LGHDT and YNNKEL (reference sequence). The DNA of the CDR3 is TGTGCCAGCAGCCTCGGCGGGGGGATCTCTGGAAACACCATATATTTT. Residues: CASSLGGGISGNTIYF.

The chain uses TRBV6-5 and TRBJ1-1; the D is unclear. The germline CDR1 and CDR2 sequences are MNHEY and SVGAGI. V was cut by 0 bases and J by 2 bases, with 7 bases left in between. This CDR3 has 14 amino acids. DNA of the CDR3: TGTGCCAGCAGTTACTCGTCGGTAAACACTGAAGCTTTCTTT. It codes for CASSYSSVNTEAFF.

The gene calls are TRBV5-1 and TRBJ2-7; 7 positions agree with TRBD1. This CDR3 region has 14 residues. V dropped 4 bases and J dropped 3; count of bases not matched to a gene: 7. Germline V gene sequence: CDR1 SGHRS, CDR2 YFSETQ. CDR3 amino acids: CASSEDRVYYEQYF. Written as DNA, the CDR3 is TGCGCCAGCAGCGAAGACAGGGTTTACTACGAGCAGTACTTC.

This chain links TRBV27 with TRBJ2-4, with a tentative D call TRBD1 (5 bases). CDR3 length: 15 amino acids. The germline V gene encodes CDR1 MNHEY and CDR2 SMNVEV (reference sequence). Trimming took 6 bases from V and 0 from J, leaving 12 bases between them. The CDR3 sequence: CASSRITGAKNIQYF. The CDR3 nucleotides read TGTGCCAGCAGCCGTATAACAGGAGCCAAAAACATTCAGTACTTC.

V gene TRBV5-1 combines with J gene TRBJ2-7; TRBD2 is a possible D gene (5 bases). Germline CDR1 reads SGHRS; CDR2 reads YFSETQ. Trimming took off 0 bases at V and 6 bases at J, with 13 bases between the two ends. This CDR3 comprises 14 residues. The CDR3 protein is CASSLESMGVEQYF. CDR3 DNA: TGCGCCAGCAGCTTGGAATCCATGGGAGTCGAGCAGTACTTC.

J is TRBJ1-2 and V is TRBV5-8; tentative D call: TRBD1 (5 bases). CDR1 and CDR2 from the germline V gene are SGHTS and YDEGEE. This CDR3 has 12 amino acids. The V gene lost 0 bases and the J gene lost 5 bases, with 5 bases spanning the gap. CDR3 nucleotide sequence: TGTGCCAGCAGCTTGGGGACATATGGCTACACCTTC. It translates to CASSLGTYGYTF. Complete variable domain (other parts from reference TRBV5-8 and TRBJ1-2): EAGVTQSPTHLIKTRGQQATLRCSPISGHTSVYWYQQALGLGLQFLLWYDEGEERNRGNFPPRFSGRQFPNYSSELNVNALELEDSALYLCASSLGTYGYTFGSGTRLTVV.

In its sample, this clone was seen once. The J gene is TRBJ1-6, the V gene TRBV2, with D hard to call. This CDR3 is built from 12 residues. Trimming took off 3 bases at V and 8 bases at J, with 5 bases between the two ends. The germline gives CDR1 SNHLY, CDR2 FYNNEI. The CDR3 region has the DNA TGTGCCAGCAGTGACCTGTATTCACCCCTCCACTTT. Amino acids: CASSDLYSPLHF.

The J gene is TRBJ2-1, the V gene TRBV4-1; no firm D call. Trimming left V 2 bases short and J 0 bases short, with 14 bases between. The CDR3 length is 17 residues. From germline, CDR1 is MGHRA and CDR2 YSYEKL. CDR3 coding DNA: TGCGCCAGCAGCCAATCTACAACATGGAGCTCCTACAATGAGCAGTTCTTC. It specifies CASSQSTTWSSYNEQFF.

The rearrangement uses TRBV24-1 and TRBJ2-1; no clear D. CDR1 is KGHDR and CDR2 is SFDVKD in the germline V gene. V lost 5 bases and J 0 bases, leaving 7 bases between the germline ends. The CDR3 runs 14 residues. CDR3 bases: TGTGCCACCAGTGGGCAAAGCTCCTACAATGAGCAGTTCTTC. It is translated as CATSGQSSYNEQFF.

As regards this clone: At the DNA level, this CDR3 is encoded by other sequences in the same sample as well. The rearrangement joins TRBV28 to TRBJ1-1; the D is unclear. Germline assignment: CDR1 MDHEN and CDR2 SYDVKM. The CDR3 is 14 residues long. The germline V and J ends were trimmed by 2 bases and 1 base, with 8 bases remaining between them. Written as DNA, the CDR3 is TGTGCCAGCAGTTTAAGAGCGAAGAACACTGAAGCTTTCTTT. Translated, it gives CASSLRAKNTEAFF. Full variable domain (missing parts from reference TRBV28 and TRBJ1-1): DVKVTQSSRYLVKRTGEKVFLECVQDMDHENMFWYRQDPGLGLRLIYFSYDVKMKEKGDIPEGYSVSREKKERFSLILESASTNQTSMYLCASSLRAKNTEAFFGQGTRLTVV.

The chain has TRBV2 and TRBJ2-1; 7 bases agree with TRBD2. Per germline, CDR1 SNHLY and CDR2 FYNNEI. V was clipped by 2 bases and J by 5 bases; unmatched bases: 9. The CDR3 extends over 16 amino acids. CDR3 protein: CASSERGGRADNEQFF. CDR3 coding DNA: TGTGCCAGCAGTGAAAGGGGAGGGAGGGCAGACAATGAGCAGTTCTTC.

The V call is TRBV3-1 (or the pseudogene TRBV3-2), the J call TRBJ2-1, with unresolved D. The CDR3 is made up of 16 amino acids. Germline CDR1 and CDR2: LGHDT and YNNKEL (reference sequence). V dropped 2 bases and J dropped 9 bases, with 20 bases sitting between them. The CDR3 here is CASSQRSIQPSTEQFF. CDR3 nucleotides: TGTGCCAGCAGCCAACGATCGATACAGCCTTCCACTGAGCAGTTCTTC.

The chain recombines TRBV7-6 with TRBJ2-2; 9 positions agree with TRBD2. V was pared by 0 bases and J by 7 bases, with 15 bases of the junction left unmatched. Germline CDR1 and CDR2: SGHVS and FNYEAQ. The CDR3 length is 19 residues. CDR3 sequence reads: CASSLAPRVRGGEGGELFF. Here the CDR3 DNA reads TGTGCCAGCAGCTTAGCGCCTCGAGTCCGCGGGGGGGAAGGCGGGGAGCTGTTTTTT.

The rearrangement joins TRBV18 to TRBJ2-1; D possibly corresponds to TRBD1 (5 bases). Germline V gene lookup returns CDR1 KGHSH and CDR2 LQKENI. Trimming took off 3 bases at V and 12 bases at J, with 18 bases between the two ends. The CDR3 spans 14 residues. CDR3 nucleotides: TGTGCCAGCTCACCGGAAGAAGGGGCCGTGAGGCAGTTCTTC. This codes for CASSPEEGAVRQFF.

Comment on this clone: An end of the junction does not agree with germline; a read error may underlie this. J is TRBJ1-5 and V is TRBV14; the match to TRBD1 covers 7 bases. CDR1 and CDR2 (germline): SGHDN, FVKESK. CDR3 length equals 11 residues. The CDR3 DNA follows: TGTGCCAGCAGCGCCGGACAGGAGTTAAATTTT. It translates to CASSAGQELNF. Supplemented by reference TRBV14 and TRBJ1-5, the full variable domain reads EAGVTQFPSHSVIEKGQTVTLRCDPISGHDNLYWYRRVMGKEIKFLLHFVKESKQDESGMPNNRFLAERTGGTYSTLKVQPAELEDSGVYFCASSAGQELNFGDGTRLSIL.